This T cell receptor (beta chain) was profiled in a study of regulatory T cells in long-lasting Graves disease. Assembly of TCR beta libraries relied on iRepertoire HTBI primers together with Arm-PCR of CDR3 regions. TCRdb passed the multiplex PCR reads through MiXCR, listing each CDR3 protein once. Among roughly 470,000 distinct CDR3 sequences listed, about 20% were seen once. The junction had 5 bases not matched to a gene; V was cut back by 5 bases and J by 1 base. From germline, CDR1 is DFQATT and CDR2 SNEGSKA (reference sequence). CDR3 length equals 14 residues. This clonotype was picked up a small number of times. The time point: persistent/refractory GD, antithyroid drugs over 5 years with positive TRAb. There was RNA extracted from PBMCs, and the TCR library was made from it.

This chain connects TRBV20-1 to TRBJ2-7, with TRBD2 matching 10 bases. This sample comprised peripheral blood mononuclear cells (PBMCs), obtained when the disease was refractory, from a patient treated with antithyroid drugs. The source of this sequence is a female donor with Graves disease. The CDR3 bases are TGCAGTGCTTCCGGGACTAGCGTATCCTACGAGCAGTACTTC. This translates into CSASGTSVSYEQYF.